Below, 20 T cell receptor beta chains from the same sample are listed, as sequenced in a study of cytomegalovirus exposure and HLA in healthy donors. Use of 60 Vbeta and 13 Jbeta primers characterized the PCR. The data were produced by immunoSEQ multiplex PCR, yet TCRdb's version contains in-frame clones alone and is incomplete. Seen here are 150,000 to 200,000 clones, around 80% observed once, and the top ten hold more than 1.5%. Sequencing used PBMCs. The source is a man aged 18 to 30 in good health and CMV-seronegative.

The V call is TRBV29-1, the J call TRBJ1-2; TRBD1 is a possible D gene (6 bases). The length of the CDR3 is 13 residues. Trimming shortened V by 4 bases and J by 4 bases, and 13 bases separated the two germline ends. Germline loops: CDR1 SQVTM, CDR2 ANQGSEA. The CDR3 DNA sequence: TGCAGCGTTGCAGGGGTGAGACTCTATGGCTACACCTTC. Translating it yields CSVAGVRLYGYTF.

The rearrangement joins TRBV19 to TRBJ2-5; 8 bases line up with TRBD1. There are 13 residues in the CDR3. Per the germline V gene, CDR1 is LNHDA and CDR2 is SQIVND (reference sequence). The V gene end was trimmed by 9 bases and the J gene end by 2 bases; junction bases not matched to a gene: 5. Here the CDR3 DNA reads TGTGCCAGCTCGGACAGGGCTCAAGAGACCCAGTACTTC. Its protein product is CASSDRAQETQYF. Full variable domain (missing parts from reference TRBV19 and TRBJ2-5): DGGITQSPKYLFRKEGQNVTLSCEQNLNHDAMYWYRQDPGQGLRLIYYSQIVNDFQKGDIAEGYSVSREKKESFPLTVTSAQKNPTAFYLCASSDRAQETQYFGPGTRLLVL.

This clone was recorded only once. DNA for the CDR3: TGTGCCAGCAGCTTGTCGCTGGCCTCCTCCCTCCACTTT. Translation gives CASSLSLASSLHF. This sequence joins TRBV5-4 and TRBJ1-6, with D unresolved. The CDR3 runs 13 residues. The germline gives CDR1 SGHNT, CDR2 YYREEE (reference sequence). With 1 base removed from V and 14 bases from J, the gap between germline ends came to 13 bases.

V gene TRBV6-6 combines with J gene TRBJ2-7; 8 bases align to TRBD2. Germline CDR1 and CDR2: MNHNY and SVGAGI (reference sequence). The CDR3 consists of 15 residues. With V trimmed by 7 bases and J by 5 bases, 13 bases remained unmatched. The DNA of the CDR3 is TGTGCCAGCACCAGGATAATAGCGGGAAGCGACGAGCAGTACTTC. Translating gives CASTRIIAGSDEQYF.

The CDR3 reads CASIWRDRGGNQPQHF. CDR3 nucleotides: TGTGCCAGCATTTGGAGGGACCGAGGGGGCAATCAGCCCCAGCATTTT. The chain joins TRBV21-1 to TRBJ1-5. TRBV21-1 is described as a pseudogene. CDR3 length: 16 residues.

This clone came up once. The chain couples TRBV5-1 to TRBJ2-5, with 7 bases fitting TRBD2. TRBJ2-7 matches the DNA end more closely, so the J call is doubtful. The germline V gene encodes CDR1 SGHRS and CDR2 YFSETQ. This CDR3 has 15 residues. The chain's CDR3 is CASSQFGEGRYEQYF. The CDR3 bases are TGCGCCAGCAGTCAATTCGGGGAGGGGAGGTACGAGCAGTACTTC.

The CDR3 reads CASSQKQGVFTDTQYF. DNA for the CDR3: TGCGCCAGCAGCCAAAAACAGGGGGTGTTCACAGATACGCAGTATTTT. The J gene is TRBJ2-3, the V gene TRBV4-1, with 8 positions matching TRBD1. CDR1 is MGHRA and CDR2 is YSYEKL in the germline V gene. V shed 2 bases and J 2 bases; nucleotides not matched to a gene: 6. CDR3 length: 16 amino acids.

The gene calls are TRBV5-1 and TRBJ2-1; D might be TRBD2 (5 bases). V gave up 1 base and J gave up 0 bases, with 5 bases separating them. CDR1 SGHRS and CDR2 YFSETQ come from the germline V gene. CDR3 length: 14 residues. The CDR3 sequence: CASSLTSSYNEQFF. Here the CDR3 DNA reads TGCGCCAGCAGCTTGACTAGCTCCTACAATGAGCAGTTCTTC.

This clone has just a few counts. The CDR3 loop reads CASSQTGPRSPLHF. In DNA form, the CDR3 reads TGTGCCAGCAGCCAGACAGGGCCTAGGTCACCCCTCCACTTT. The chain couples TRBV7-6 to TRBJ1-6; TRBD1 agrees at 7 bases. The junction had 8 bases not matched to a gene; V was cut back by 5 bases and J by 10 bases. Germline V gene lookup returns CDR1 SGHVS and CDR2 FNYEAQ. The CDR3 is 14 amino acids.

The J gene is TRBJ2-4, the V gene TRBV4-3, with a possible D match to TRBD2 (6 bases). The CDR3 consists of 17 residues. Germline V gives CDR1 LGHNA, CDR2 YSLEER. Trimming stripped 0 bases from V and 3 bases from J, with 15 bases between. The chain's CDR3 is CASSQDSGAAGKNIQYF. Here the CDR3 DNA reads TGCGCCAGCAGCCAAGATAGCGGAGCCGCTGGCAAAAACATTCAGTACTTC.

The chain carries TRBV9 and TRBJ2-1; D gene uncertain. Trimming removed 0 bases from V and 5 bases from J, with 12 bases in between. The CDR3 has 15 amino acids. Germline loops: CDR1 SGDLS, CDR2 YYNGEE. The CDR3 sequence: CASSVGAREDNEQFF. CDR3 sequence (DNA): TGTGCCAGCAGCGTAGGAGCGAGAGAAGACAATGAGCAGTTCTTC.

The V call is TRBV6-1, the J call TRBJ1-6; possible D gene TRBD1, 5 bases. Germline V gene sequence: CDR1 MNHNS, CDR2 SASEGT. CDR3 size: 13 residues. V shed 11 bases and J shed 2 bases, with 10 bases lying between them. The CDR3 nucleotides are TGTGCCTCCGGGGGGACCTATAATTCACCCCTCCACTTT. Translating gives CASGGTYNSPLHF.

CDR3 DNA: TGTGCCAGCAGCCAGCGTCGGGACAGGGTCCACACCGGGGAGCTGTTTTTT. It encodes CASSQRRDRVHTGELFF. V and J are TRBV11-3 and TRBJ2-2; 9 bases map to TRBD1. The germline gives CDR1 SGHNT, CDR2 YENEEA. The CDR3 sequence is 17 residues long. J lost 3 bases, V lost 5 bases, and 10 bases had no gene match.

The gene calls are TRBV27 and TRBJ1-1; no definite D call. CDR1 MNHEY and CDR2 SMNVEV come from the germline V gene (reference sequence). CDR3 length: 14 amino acids. V lost 3 bases to trimming and J lost 2 bases, with 10 bases between them. The CDR3 is CASSFSSGNTEAFF. CDR3 DNA: TGTGCCAGCAGTTTTAGTTCAGGCAACACTGAAGCTTTCTTT.

V and J are TRBV29-1 and TRBJ1-1, with D maybe TRBD1 (6 bases). Germline V gene data show CDR1 as SQVTM and CDR2 as ANQGSEA. Trimming took off 5 bases at V and 0 bases at J, with 13 bases between the two ends. The CDR3 is 14 residues long. CDR3 protein: CSVKRTAMNTEAFF. The CDR3 DNA is TGCAGCGTTAAACGGACAGCGATGAACACTGAAGCTTTCTTT.

The J gene is TRBJ2-5, the V gene TRBV5-4, with TRBD2 matching over 8 bases. Germline loops: CDR1 SGHNT, CDR2 YYREEE (reference sequence). V lost 2 bases to trimming and J lost 5 bases; unmatched junction nucleotides: 8. The CDR3 is 15 residues long. CDR3 sequence: CASSFIQGGGETQYF. CDR3 in DNA: TGTGCCAGCAGCTTTATTCAGGGCGGGGGGGAGACCCAGTACTTC.

This chain links TRBV4-3 with TRBJ1-2, with 7 nucleotides matching TRBD1. The V gene's germline CDR1 is LGHNA and CDR2 YSLEER. Trimming cost V 1 base and J 6 bases; bases outside gene matches: 5. CDR3 length equals 14 residues. CDR3 nucleotide sequence: TGCGCCAGCAGCCAAGTAGGGGGCGTAAATGGCTACACCTTC. Translating it yields CASSQVGGVNGYTF.

The V and J genes are TRBV6-4 and TRBJ2-1, with TRBD2 matching 10 bases. Germline CDR1 reads MRHNA; CDR2 reads SNTAGT. V gave up 6 bases and J gave up 0 bases; unmatched junction bases: 2. The CDR3 consists of 15 residues. CDR3 in amino acids: CASSPSGGSYNEQFF. The CDR3 coding sequence is TGTGCCAGCAGCCCTAGCGGGGGCTCCTACAATGAGCAGTTCTTC.

This clone was counted between two and nine times. The chain carries TRBV6-1 and TRBJ1-2, with TRBD1 matching over 7 bases. The CDR3 totals 14 residues. Trimming removed 3 bases from V and 4 bases from J; junction bases left unmatched: 5. Germline V gene data show CDR1 as MNHNS and CDR2 as SASEGT. CDR3 residues: CASSDLQGPYGYTF. Here the CDR3 DNA reads TGTGCCAGCAGTGACCTACAGGGGCCCTATGGCTACACCTTC.

This clone was seen a few times. The CDR3 DNA is TGTGCCAGCAGTCCAGCTACAGCCTCCTACGAGCAGTACTTC. Protein: CASSPATASYEQYF. The chain joins TRBV28 to TRBJ2-7; unclear D gene. CDR1 MDHEN and CDR2 SYDVKM come from the germline V gene. The CDR3 totals 14 residues. Trimming removed 5 bases at V and 0 bases at J, with 11 bases between.